The clone carrying this T cell receptor (beta chain) was counted only a few times. These data originate in a study of blood T cell repertoires in COVID-19. Looking at the study overall: Some COVID-19 samples were acute and others convalescent; all came from the United States, Italy and Spain. Sample material is recorded as cDNA or gDNA derived from T cells, B-cell-depleted T cells, or PBMCs.

Authors' data handling: By means of reference gene primer amplification, nucleated cell counts were estimated. Here immunoSEQ multiplex PCR was the method, and the copy in TCRdb shows in-frame clones only, minus some. D and trimming were read from the DNA, whereas the V and J calls and clone size are those reported in that table. The top ten hold about 20% of the sample, which has some 100,000 clones, approximately 87% seen once. This TCR came from a woman aged 60-70 years with acute or convalescent COVID-19. Sequencing was performed on peripheral blood.

CDR3 nucleotide sequence: TGTGCCAGTAGTGGACAGGGGGCAGGTCAGCCCCAGCATTTT. Translated: CASSGQGAGQPQHF. The chain joins TRBV19 to TRBJ1-5; TRBD1 aligns across 11 bases. With V trimmed by 5 bases and J by 6 bases, 3 bases remained unmatched. The CDR3 sequence is 14 residues long. The germline CDR1 and CDR2 sequences are LNHDA and SQIVND (reference sequence).